Below, 24 T cell receptor beta chains from the same sample are listed, as sequenced in a study of shared clonotypes between healthy human individuals. Data came from immunoSEQ multiplex PCR; TCRdb stores just in-frame clones and leaves some out. The data show 2 million to 2.5 million clones, with over 90% seen just once and 0.39% held by the top ten. Input material: naive CD4+ T cells from PBMCs. Indicated subset: CD45RA+ positively selected. The receptor set was obtained from a man aged 18 to 29 in good health. Some clones in this sample may be carry-over from other donors' samples.

The rearrangement links TRBV29-1 to TRBJ2-2; D unclear. CDR1 and CDR2 (germline): SQVTM, ANQGSEA. With 4 bases removed from V and 6 bases from J, the gap between germline ends came to 15 bases. This CDR3 comprises 14 residues. The CDR3 bases are TGCAGCGTTGGTATGATGCGAGGCTCCGGGGAGCTGTTTTTT. It codes for CSVGMMRGSGELFF.

J is TRBJ1-3 and V is TRBV6-5; D gene uncertain. The CDR3 has 16 amino acids. Trimming pared 0 bases from V and 0 bases from J, leaving 9 bases between. Per germline, CDR1 MNHEY and CDR2 SVGAGI. The CDR3: CASSYSISSSGNTIYF. CDR3 coding DNA: TGTGCCAGCAGTTACTCGATTAGCAGCTCTGGAAACACCATATATTTT.

The V gene is TRBV5-1, the J gene TRBJ2-2, with 9 bases matching TRBD2. CDR3 length equals 13 residues. Per germline, CDR1 SGHRS and CDR2 YFSETQ. With 5 bases clipped from V and 6 bases from J, the junction kept 2 bases outside the gene matches. The CDR3 sequence is CASRLAGPGELFF. In DNA form, the CDR3 reads TGCGCCAGCAGGCTAGCGGGACCCGGGGAGCTGTTTTTT.

The genes are TRBV19 and TRBJ2-4; 11 positions match TRBD2. The V gene end was trimmed by 5 bases and the J gene end by 0 bases; junction bases not matched to a gene: 9. Germline V CDR1 and CDR2: LNHDA, SQIVND (reference sequence). The CDR3 has 18 residues. CDR3 sequence (DNA): TGTGCCAGTAGTCGCGGACTAGCGGGTCTACTAGCCAAAAACATTCAGTACTTC. Encoded protein: CASSRGLAGLLAKNIQYF.

As for this clone: Distinct nucleotide sequences in the sample also encode this CDR3. This chain links TRBV6-5 with TRBJ2-7; 8 bases are a match to TRBD2. The CDR3 is 15 amino acids. Germline CDR1 is MNHEY and CDR2 is SVGAGI. V trimming: 0 bases; J trimming: 0 bases; junction bases outside the gene matches: 1. The DNA of the CDR3 is TGTGCCAGCAGTTACTCCAGCGGGGGCTCCTACGAGCAGTACTTC. This encodes CASSYSSGGSYEQYF.

For this clone: Other DNA sequences in the sample encode the same CDR3. This chain links TRBV28 with TRBJ2-1; D unresolved. V lost 3 bases and J 7 bases, leaving 7 bases between the germline ends. Looked up from germline, CDR1 is MDHEN and CDR2 is SYDVKM. The CDR3 extends over 12 amino acids. CDR3 amino acids: CASSLMRNEQFF. The CDR3, as DNA: TGTGCCAGCAGTTTGATGCGGAATGAGCAGTTCTTC. Variable domain in full (rest from reference TRBV28 and TRBJ2-1): DVKVTQSSRYLVKRTGEKVFLECVQDMDHENMFWYRQDPGLGLRLIYFSYDVKMKEKGDIPEGYSVSREKKERFSLILESASTNQTSMYLCASSLMRNEQFFGPGTRLTVL.

The chain has TRBV9 and TRBJ2-5; D call uncertain. The V gene lost 0 bases and the J gene lost 4 bases, with 7 bases spanning the gap. CDR1 SGDLS and CDR2 YYNGEE come from the germline V gene. The CDR3 extends over 13 amino acids. For the CDR3, the DNA is TGTGCCAGCAGCGTAGGCCCCCCAGAGACCCAGTACTTC. Translated: CASSVGPPETQYF.

This rearrangement joins TRBV7-2 to TRBJ2-7; TRBD1 might be the D (8 bases). Germline V gene data show CDR1 as SGHTA and CDR2 as FQGNSA. V lost 4 bases and J lost 6, with 28 bases in between. This CDR3 contains 18 residues. CDR3 bases: TGTGCCAGCAGCTCCCCGCCGGACAGGGAGGGATTCGTCCGCGAGCAGTACTTC. Protein: CASSSPPDREGFVREQYF.

The chain carries TRBV5-6 and TRBJ1-4; TRBD1 matches at 8 bases. The CDR3 is 14 residues long. Germline V gene data show CDR1 as SGHDT and CDR2 as YYEEEE. With V trimmed by 7 bases and J by 7 bases, 9 bases remained unmatched. CDR3 coding DNA: TGTGCCAGCCACCGACAGGGGCGCGGTGAAAAACTGTTTTTT. Translated, it gives CASHRQGRGEKLFF.

This chain joins TRBV2 and TRBJ2-2, with D possibly TRBD2 on 6 matching bases. In germline, CDR1 is SNHLY, CDR2 FYNNEI. This CDR3 has 14 residues. V was pared by 7 bases and J by 3 bases, with 12 bases between. Here the CDR3 DNA reads TGTGCCAGCATTCTACTAGCAGACACCGGGGAGCTGTTTTTT. Translating gives CASILLADTGELFF.

The chain recombines TRBV7-9 with TRBJ2-3, with 10 bases fitting TRBD2. Per germline, CDR1 SEHNR and CDR2 FQNEAQ (reference sequence). V shed 5 bases, J shed 2 bases, and the junction held 7 bases outside the gene matches. This CDR3 is 16 amino acids long. The CDR3 reads CASSHFGLAVTDTQYF. CDR3 nucleotides: TGTGCCAGCAGCCACTTCGGACTAGCGGTCACAGATACGCAGTATTTT.

This clone was observed a single time. V usage is TRBV19 and J usage is TRBJ1-4; possibly TRBD1 for D (5 bases). CDR1 is LNHDA and CDR2 is SQIVND in the germline V gene (reference sequence). Trimming took 3 bases from V and 6 from J, leaving 14 bases between them. This CDR3 has 15 residues. The CDR3 here is CASSIGQGLDEKLFF. CDR3 nucleotides: TGTGCCAGTAGTATTGGGCAGGGACTTGATGAAAAACTGTTTTTT. The complete variable domain, with remaining parts taken from reference TRBV19 and TRBJ1-4, reads DGGITQSPKYLFRKEGQNVTLSCEQNLNHDAMYWYRQDPGQGLRLIYYSQIVNDFQKGDIAEGYSVSREKKESFPLTVTSAQKNPTAFYLCASSIGQGLDEKLFFGSGTQLSVL.

This chain connects TRBV5-1 to TRBJ2-7; D may be TRBD2 (6 bases). CDR1 and CDR2 (germline): SGHRS, YFSETQ. Deletions cut 4 bases from V and 5 bases from J, with 16 bases between. This CDR3 comprises 14 residues. As DNA, the CDR3 is TGCGCCAGCAGCCGGCCCGGGAGCGAGGACGAGCAGTACTTC. Translation: CASSRPGSEDEQYF.

The chain is built from TRBV2 and TRBJ1-1, with D possibly matching TRBD1 (5 bases). The germline V gene encodes CDR1 SNHLY and CDR2 FYNNEI. This CDR3 has 14 residues. V lost 3 bases to trimming and J lost 5 bases, with 13 bases between them. The CDR3 region has the DNA TGTGCCAGCAGTGACGAACGTGGGGGGACTGAAGCTTTCTTT. Protein product: CASSDERGGTEAFF.

The rearrangement joins TRBV19 to TRBJ2-2, with D maybe TRBD2 (6 bases). V gave up 6 bases and J gave up 5 bases, with 10 bases separating them. This CDR3 comprises 13 residues. Germline V gene data show CDR1 as LNHDA and CDR2 as SQIVND (reference sequence). The CDR3 loop reads CASSRRGTGELFF. CDR3 nucleotide sequence: TGTGCCAGTAGCCGGAGGGGTACCGGGGAGCTGTTTTTT.

The chain carries TRBV30 and TRBJ2-7; possible D gene TRBD2, 6 bases. The germline V and J ends were trimmed by 0 bases and 4 bases, with 16 bases remaining between them. Germline V gives CDR1 GTSNPN, CDR2 SVGIG (reference sequence). CDR3 length: 15 amino acids. CDR3 DNA sequence: TGTGCCTGGAGTGTACAAGACGGGAGAGGTTACGAGCAGTACTTC. Translated, it gives CAWSVQDGRGYEQYF.

The CDR3 is CASAHPLAGGSSYNEQFF. The CDR3 nucleotides are TGTGCTAGTGCCCATCCACTAGCGGGAGGGAGCTCCTACAATGAGCAGTTCTTC. The chain couples TRBV12-5 to TRBJ2-1; 13 nucleotides agree with TRBD2. V shed 7 bases and J 0 bases; nucleotides not matched to a gene: 9. The CDR3 length is 18 residues. Germline V lookup: CDR1 LGHNT, CDR2 FRNRAP.

V gene TRBV27 combines with J gene TRBJ2-2; D is unresolved. Trimming stripped 5 bases from V and 4 bases from J, with 8 bases between. Germline loops: CDR1 MNHEY, CDR2 SMNVEV (reference sequence). The CDR3 runs 13 residues. CDR3 protein: CASSPAFTGELFF. CDR3 DNA sequence: TGTGCCAGCAGTCCAGCCTTCACCGGGGAGCTGTTTTTT.

The gene calls are TRBV11-2 and TRBJ2-1; 13 positions agree with TRBD2. This CDR3 has 18 amino acids. Per germline, CDR1 SGHAT and CDR2 FQNNGV. V lost 3 bases, J lost 5 bases, and 10 bases stayed unmatched. This CDR3 reads CASSLFRLGLAGNNEQFF. CDR3 in DNA: TGTGCCAGCAGCTTGTTTCGTTTGGGACTAGCGGGAAACAATGAGCAGTTCTTC.

This sequence joins TRBV10-1 and TRBJ2-1; no definite D call. Germline-derived CDR1 and CDR2 are WNHNN and SYGVQD (reference sequence). This CDR3 contains 15 residues. V was shortened by 9 bases and J by 2 bases, with 17 bases between the two germline ends. For the CDR3, the DNA is TGCGCCAGGGGATACACAGCAAAGCCCTACAATGAGCAGTTCTTC. This sequence encodes CARGYTAKPYNEQFF.

V is TRBV29-1 and J is TRBJ2-5, with D maybe TRBD2 (5 bases). The CDR3 covers 12 residues. Germline V gene lookup returns CDR1 SQVTM and CDR2 ANQGSEA. The V gene lost 5 bases and the J gene lost 5 bases, with 12 bases spanning the gap. Here the CDR3 reads CSVQLDGETQYF. Here the CDR3 DNA reads TGCAGCGTTCAACTAGATGGGGAGACCCAGTACTTC.

The J gene is TRBJ1-1, the V gene TRBV7-8, with D possibly matching TRBD1 (6 bases). The CDR3 is 15 residues long. V was clipped by 2 bases and J by 0 bases, with 10 bases between them. Germline V gives CDR1 SGHVS, CDR2 FQNEAQ. CDR3 amino acids: CASSLSGGMNTEAFF. CDR3 coding DNA: TGTGCCAGCAGCTTATCCGGGGGCATGAACACTGAAGCTTTCTTT.

The chain employs TRBV27 and TRBJ2-3, with TRBD1 matching over 9 bases. Trimming at V came to 2 bases and at J to 1 base, leaving 4 bases not matched to a gene. Germline lookup yields CDR1 MNHEY and CDR2 SMNVEV (reference sequence). The CDR3 spans 16 residues. Written as DNA, the CDR3 is TGTGCCAGCAGTTTAAGCCGGACAGGGGGCACAGATACGCAGTATTTT. Translating it yields CASSLSRTGGTDTQYF.

The chain couples TRBV5-1 to TRBJ2-2; TRBD1 is a possible D gene (5 bases). CDR3 length: 14 amino acids. Between the trimmed V and J ends, which lost 3 bases and 8 bases, there was a span of 14 bases. Germline values: CDR1 SGHRS, CDR2 YFSETQ. Written as DNA, the CDR3 is TGCGCCAGCAGCTCCGGTGGACACTTTGGGGAGCTGTTTTTT. Protein: CASSSGGHFGELFF.